A single sample is the source of the 20 T cell receptor beta chains below, sequenced in a study of naive and memory T cell subsets. Study-wide findings and caveats: Possibly reflecting memory cells re-expressing CD45RA, a few larger clonotypes occurred in naive repertoires, especially CD8.

Both TRBC1 and TRBC2 were covered by a beta constant-region primer of two equimolar oligonucleotides. Nested alpha and beta constant-region primers with the SP2 primer drove four PCR rounds on ligated cDNA. TCRdb re-called the UMI-ligation and nested PCR reads through MiXCR, storing one row per CDR3 protein. The sample consists of fewer than 150,000 distinct CDR3 sequences, roughly a fifth of them appearing once. Their antigens are not known. Sequencing was done on a sample of naive CD8+ T cells from blood. These receptors originate from a human donor in good health.

This clonotype was observed a few times. This chain uses TRBV12-3 or TRBV12-4 with TRBJ1-5; D is undetermined. This CDR3 is 12 amino acids long. V lost 6 bases, J lost 4 bases, and 7 bases lay in between. The CDR3 sequence: CASREQNQPQHF. CDR3 sequence (DNA): TGTGCCAGCAGAGAACAAAATCAGCCCCAGCATTTT.

The V gene is TRBV2, the J gene TRBJ1-5; D remains unclear. Germline CDR1 reads SNHLY; CDR2 reads FYNNEI. The CDR3 contains 16 residues. The germline V and J ends were trimmed by 0 bases and 2 bases, with 11 bases remaining between them. The CDR3 sequence: CASSEAFIDGNQPQHF. The CDR3 DNA follows: TGTGCCAGCAGTGAAGCGTTCATCGATGGCAATCAGCCCCAGCATTTT.

This clonotype was detected a few times. The CDR3 here is CASSQFGTNYGYTF. CDR3 bases: TGCGCCAGCAGCCAATTTGGGACGAACTATGGCTACACCTTC. The chain is built from TRBV4-3 and TRBJ1-2; D is possibly TRBD1 (5 bases). The ends were cut back, 2 bases at V and 2 bases at J, with 9 bases in the middle. From germline, CDR1 is LGHNA and CDR2 YSLEER. This CDR3 has 14 residues.

There are many counts of this clonotype. The CDR3 bases are TGTGCCAGCAGCCAAGAGGGGTTATACAATGAGCAGTTCTTC. It specifies CASSQEGLYNEQFF. V and J are TRBV3-1 and TRBJ2-1; no reliable D call. Germline V lookup: CDR1 LGHDT, CDR2 YNNKEL (reference sequence). The V end lost 0 bases, the J end lost 4 bases, and 7 bases lay between the germline ends. This CDR3 is built from 14 residues.

The sample holds many counts of this clonotype. This chain links TRBV28 with TRBJ2-7, with D maybe TRBD2 (6 bases). CDR3 length: 16 amino acids. Germline CDR1 reads MDHEN; CDR2 reads SYDVKM. The V and J ends lost 0 bases and 5 bases respectively, with 17 bases between them. CDR3 loop: CASSLWTLRRENEQYF. The CDR3 coding sequence is TGTGCCAGCAGTTTATGGACCCTAAGGAGGGAGAACGAGCAGTACTTC.

J is TRBJ2-5 and V is TRBV7-9; no definite D call. The CDR3 has 12 residues. V was clipped by 3 bases and J by 4 bases, with 6 bases between them. CDR1 and CDR2 (germline): SEHNR, FQNEAQ (reference sequence). The CDR3 loop is CASSFGLETQYF. CDR3 sequence (DNA): TGTGCCAGCAGCTTCGGCTTAGAGACCCAGTACTTC. Full variable domain (rest looked up from reference TRBV7-9 and TRBJ2-5): DTGVSQNPRHKITKRGQNVTFRCDPISEHNRLYWYRQTLGQGPEFLTYFQNEAQLEKSRLLSDRFSAERPKGSFSTLEIQRTEQGDSAMYLCASSFGLETQYFGPGTRLLVL.

This clonotype was counted between two and nine times. The rearrangement joins TRBV6-6 to TRBJ1-5; a possible D gene is TRBD1 (6 bases). Looked up from germline, CDR1 is MNHNY and CDR2 is SVGAGI (reference sequence). The CDR3 is 17 amino acids. V was shortened by 2 bases and J by 2 bases, with 16 bases between the two germline ends. The CDR3 here is CASSYLQGQTGNQPQHF. DNA for the CDR3: TGTGCCAGCAGTTACCTCCAGGGACAAACTGGCAATCAGCCCCAGCATTTT.

In its sample, this clonotype was seen a few times. V gene TRBV27 combines with J gene TRBJ2-7; tentative D call: TRBD2 (6 bases). Germline V gene data show CDR1 as MNHEY and CDR2 as SMNVEV (reference sequence). This CDR3 has 11 amino acids. V shed 6 bases and J shed 7 bases, with 10 bases lying between them. CDR3 amino acids: CASRVAGEQYF. CDR3 nucleotides: TGTGCCAGCAGAGTTGCGGGAGAGCAGTACTTC.

The V and J genes are TRBV7-9 and TRBJ2-7; perhaps D is TRBD1 or TRBD2 (5 bases each). V was clipped by 5 bases and J by 3 bases, with 11 bases between them. CDR1 is SEHNR and CDR2 is FQNEAQ in the germline V gene (reference sequence). This CDR3 contains 13 residues. As DNA, the CDR3 is TGTGCCAGCAGCCCTAGCCAGGGCTACGAGCAGTACTTC. Protein: CASSPSQGYEQYF.

The CDR3 DNA follows: TGTGCCAGCAGTTACTCGATGAATTATCTAGCGGGAGAAATCTACAATGAGCAGTTCTTC. It encodes CASSYSMNYLAGEIYNEQFF. The chain links TRBV6-2 or TRBV6-3 to TRBJ2-1; 10 bases fit TRBD2. The CDR3 consists of 20 residues. The V segment lost 0 bases and the J segment 3 bases; nucleotides outside the gene matches: 14. The germline V gene encodes CDR1 MNHEY and CDR2 SVGEGT.

This clonotype was observed a few times. The genes are TRBV28 and TRBJ1-1; D is possibly TRBD1 (6 bases). The CDR3 loop spans 15 amino acids. Germline V gives CDR1 MDHEN, CDR2 SYDVKM. Deletions cut 2 bases from V and 0 bases from J, with 10 bases between. In DNA, the CDR3 is TGTGCCAGCAGTTTAGAGGACAGATTGAACACTGAAGCTTTCTTT. This codes for CASSLEDRLNTEAFF.

This chain connects TRBV9 to TRBJ2-3; D is possibly TRBD2 (6 bases). Trimming shortened V by 2 bases and J by 3 bases, and 13 bases separated the two germline ends. This CDR3 spans 15 amino acids. Germline-derived CDR1 and CDR2 are SGDLS and YYNGEE. The CDR3 DNA reads as TGTGCCAGCAGCGTTGATGGGGGGATTACAGATACGCAGTATTTT. Amino acid sequence: CASSVDGGITDTQYF.

The J gene is TRBJ2-6, the V gene TRBV5-1; D unresolved. CDR3 size: 15 residues. Trimming removed 0 bases from V and 3 bases from J, with 7 bases in between. Germline V gene lookup returns CDR1 SGHRS and CDR2 YFSETQ. The DNA of the CDR3 is TGCGCCAGCAGCTTGGATGGCTTTGGGGCCAACGTCCTGACTTTC. Its translation: CASSLDGFGANVLTF.

A few counts support this clonotype. The CDR3 region has the DNA TGTGCCAGCAACAAGCGGGGATTACCCAACGAGCAGTACTTC. Amino acids: CASNKRGLPNEQYF. V usage is TRBV5-4 and J usage is TRBJ2-7; 7 bases map to TRBD2. V lost 6 bases, J lost 5 bases, and 11 bases stayed unmatched. CDR1 and CDR2 from the germline V gene are SGHNT and YYREEE (reference sequence). This CDR3 has 14 residues. The full variable domain, with the rest looked up from reference TRBV5-4 and TRBJ2-7, is ETGVTQSPTHLIKTRGQQVTLRCSSQSGHNTVSWYQQALGQGPQFIFQYYREEENGRGNFPPRFSGLQFPNYSSELNVNALELDDSALYLCASNKRGLPNEQYFGPGTRLTVT.

In this sample, this clonotype turned up a few times. The chain has TRBV28 and TRBJ1-5, with TRBD1 as a possible D gene (5 bases). V shed 7 bases and J shed 1 base, with 17 bases lying between them. The CDR3 runs to 16 residues. Per the germline V gene, CDR1 is MDHEN and CDR2 is SYDVKM. CDR3 in DNA: TGTGCCAGCACCCTCGTTTCAGGGAGCAGCAATCAGCCCCAGCATTTT. Protein sequence: CASTLVSGSSNQPQHF.

The V and J genes are TRBV9 and TRBJ2-1; D is unclear. V was cut by 0 bases and J by 10 bases, with 14 bases left in between. Germline V gene lookup returns CDR1 SGDLS and CDR2 YYNGEE. This CDR3 comprises 14 residues. CDR3 bases: TGTGCCAGCAGCGTAGAGTTAAATGACGAGGAGCAGTTCTTC. Translating gives CASSVELNDEEQFF.

V and J are TRBV6-1 and TRBJ1-5, with 9 nucleotides matching TRBD1. The V segment lost 5 bases and the J segment 5 bases; nucleotides outside the gene matches: 13. This CDR3 has 17 amino acids. The germline V gene encodes CDR1 MNHNS and CDR2 SASEGT. For the CDR3, the DNA is TGTGCCAGCAGTAATCCCGACGGGACAGGGTTTGATCAGCCCCAGCATTTT. It is translated as CASSNPDGTGFDQPQHF.

The V and J genes are TRBV12-3 or TRBV12-4 and TRBJ1-1; D not resolved. V lost 4 bases to trimming and J lost 1 base, with 4 bases between them. CDR3 size: 12 residues. In DNA form, the CDR3 reads TGTGCCAGCAGTTCAGGGAACACTGAAGCTTTCTTT. Translating it yields CASSSGNTEAFF.

This rearrangement joins TRBV30 to TRBJ2-7; possible D gene TRBD1, 5 bases. The CDR3 is made up of 14 amino acids. The germline V gene has CDR1 GTSNPN and CDR2 SVGIG (reference sequence). V lost 1 base to trimming and J lost 7 bases, with 17 bases between them. CDR3 sequence reads: CAWSAGPPPLEQYF. The CDR3 DNA follows: TGTGCCTGGAGTGCAGGGCCCCCCCCCCTGGAGCAGTACTTC.

V gene TRBV12-3 or TRBV12-4 combines with J gene TRBJ2-3; D not resolved. Trimming pared 6 bases from V and 2 bases from J, leaving 6 bases between. The CDR3 has 12 residues. The CDR3 protein is CASSVNTDTQYF. For the CDR3, the DNA is TGTGCCAGCAGCGTAAACACAGATACGCAGTATTTT.